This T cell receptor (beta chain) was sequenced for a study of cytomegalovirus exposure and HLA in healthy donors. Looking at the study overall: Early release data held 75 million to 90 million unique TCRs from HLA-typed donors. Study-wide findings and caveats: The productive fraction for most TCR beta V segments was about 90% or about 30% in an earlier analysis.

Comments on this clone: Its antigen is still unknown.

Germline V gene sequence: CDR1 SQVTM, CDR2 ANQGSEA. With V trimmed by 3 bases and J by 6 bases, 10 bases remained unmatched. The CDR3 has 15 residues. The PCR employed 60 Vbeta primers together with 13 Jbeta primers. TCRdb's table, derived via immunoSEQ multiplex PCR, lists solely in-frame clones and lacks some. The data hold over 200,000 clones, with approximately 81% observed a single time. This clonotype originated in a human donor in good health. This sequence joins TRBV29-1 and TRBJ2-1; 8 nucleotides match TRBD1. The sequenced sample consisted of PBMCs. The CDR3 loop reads CSVDLPDRGGNEQFF. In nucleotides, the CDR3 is TGCAGCGTTGACCTCCCTGACAGGGGAGGCAATGAGCAGTTCTTC.